Each of the 15 T cell receptor beta chains below was sequenced from the same sample in a study of shared clonotypes between healthy human individuals (dated by TCRdb to about 2020). Preparation of the library involved the immunoSEQ multiplex PCR assay. Drawn from immuneACCESS, this table holds only the in-frame rearrangements with V and J called that TCRdb kept. Clones are partly lost; checked studies trace under half to an unresolved V gene and leave the rest unexplained. For this sample the table gives some 2,500,000 clones, of which roughly 93% were detected only once. Roughly 0.36% of the sample belongs to the ten largest clones. Sequenced input: naive CD4+ T cells from PBMCs. The cell subset or site tag for this specimen amounts to: CD45RA+ positively selected. The receptors were gathered from a young man in good health. Some clones in this sample may be carry-over from other donors' samples.

Comment on this clone: Other DNA sequences from this sample encode an identical CDR3 as well. The chain recombines TRBV6-5 with TRBJ2-1; maybe TRBD1 (5 bases). The CDR3 is made up of 14 amino acids. Germline CDR1 is MNHEY and CDR2 is SVGAGI. The V end lost 3 bases, the J end lost 5 bases, and 11 bases lay between the germline ends. The CDR3 spells CASSYNRQNNEQFF. CDR3 bases: TGTGCCAGCAGTTATAATCGACAGAACAATGAGCAGTTCTTC.

V is TRBV5-1 and J is TRBJ2-5; D may be TRBD1 (6 bases). Matching the DNA end better, TRBJ2-7 makes the J call doubtful. From germline, CDR1 is SGHRS and CDR2 YFSETQ. This CDR3 spans 17 amino acids. CDR3 nucleotide sequence: TGCGCCAGCAGCTTGGCCTCTGGACAGTTAGGGGCCTACGAGCAGTACTTC. Translating gives CASSLASGQLGAYEQYF.

The V call is TRBV5-1, the J call TRBJ2-1; TRBD2 agrees at 10 bases. The CDR3 length is 17 residues. V was pared by 0 bases and J by 8 bases, with 11 bases of the junction left unmatched. In germline, CDR1 is SGHRS, CDR2 YFSETQ. CDR3 amino acids: CASSLVASGRVEDEQFF. CDR3 DNA sequence: TGCGCCAGCAGCTTGGTGGCTAGCGGGAGAGTCGAGGATGAGCAGTTCTTC.

The chain has TRBV7-3 and TRBJ2-1, with unresolved D. The V gene lost 3 bases and the J gene lost 1 base, with 7 bases spanning the gap. This CDR3 spans 14 amino acids. The germline V gene encodes CDR1 SGHTA and CDR2 FQGTGA. This CDR3 is CASSLDPSYNEQFF. Here the CDR3 DNA reads TGTGCCAGCAGCTTGGACCCATCCTACAATGAGCAGTTCTTC.

The rearrangement uses TRBV6-5 and TRBJ2-7; 11 bases match TRBD1. CDR1 and CDR2 from the germline V gene are MNHEY and SVGAGI. This CDR3 has 14 amino acids. V was pared by 4 bases and J by 3 bases, with 2 bases of the junction left unmatched. CDR3 sequence (DNA): TGTGCCAGCAGTTTGGGACAGGGGGTCTACGAGCAGTACTTC. Protein product: CASSLGQGVYEQYF.

CDR3 nucleotide sequence: TGTGCCAGCAGTGAAGAGGGTAAGGGTCGGAGAGAGACCCAGTACTTC. Translating it yields CASSEEGKGRRETQYF. This rearrangement joins TRBV6-1 to TRBJ2-5, with D unresolved. V gave up 1 base and J gave up 4 bases, with 16 bases separating them. Germline CDR1 MNHNS, CDR2 SASEGT. The CDR3 has 16 amino acids.

The genes are TRBV11-2 and TRBJ2-7; no clear D gene. CDR1 is SGHAT, CDR2 FQNNGV, per germline. The CDR3 contains 16 residues. V was pared by 0 bases and J by 3 bases, with 15 bases between. The CDR3 region has the DNA TGTGCCAGCAGCTTAGACGGCGGAAGCCCTTTCTACGAGCAGTACTTC. Translating it yields CASSLDGGSPFYEQYF.

The chain combines TRBV27 with TRBJ1-3; D not resolved. V lost 8 bases and J lost 0, with 8 bases in between. CDR1 and CDR2 (germline): MNHEY, SMNVEV (reference sequence). This CDR3 comprises 13 residues. The CDR3 DNA reads TGTGCCAGCCAGGAGGCCTCTGGAAACACCATATATTTT. It specifies CASQEASGNTIYF.

The gene calls are TRBV28 and TRBJ1-2; TRBD1 aligns across 9 bases. The junction had 9 bases not matched to a gene; V was cut back by 6 bases and J by 4 bases. Germline V gene sequence: CDR1 MDHEN, CDR2 SYDVKM. The CDR3 spans 15 residues. As DNA, the CDR3 is TGTGCCAGCAGACTCGGGACAGGGCGTGGCTATGGCTACACCTTC. This sequence encodes CASRLGTGRGYGYTF.

The chain joins TRBV2 to TRBJ2-3; 9 bases line up with TRBD2. The germline V gene has CDR1 SNHLY and CDR2 FYNNEI. The CDR3 consists of 16 residues. The trim removed 0 bases at V and 2 bases at J, leaving 3 bases unmatched. CDR3 loop: CASSEAASGTTDTQYF. CDR3 nucleotide sequence: TGTGCCAGCAGTGAAGCGGCTAGCGGGACCACAGATACGCAGTATTTT.

The chain links TRBV27 to TRBJ1-1, with no clear D. Per the germline V gene, CDR1 is MNHEY and CDR2 is SMNVEV (reference sequence). The V gene lost 4 bases and the J gene lost 6 bases, with 15 bases spanning the gap. The CDR3 sequence is 14 residues long. CDR3 amino acids: CASSSVPILAEAFF. The CDR3 nucleotides are TGTGCCAGCAGTTCAGTGCCGATCTTGGCTGAAGCTTTCTTT.

The V and J genes are TRBV30 and TRBJ1-2, with D tentatively TRBD1 (6 bases). Germline V lookup: CDR1 GTSNPN, CDR2 SVGIG (reference sequence). V was cut by 6 bases and J by 8 bases, with 16 bases left in between. The CDR3 runs to 12 residues. DNA of the CDR3: TGTGCCTGCTCCGGGACCAGGGGAGGCTACACCTTC. It translates to CACSGTRGGYTF.

V is TRBV5-4 and J is TRBJ2-1, with TRBD1 as a possible D gene (6 bases). This CDR3 region has 13 residues. The germline gives CDR1 SGHNT, CDR2 YYREEE (reference sequence). Trimming pared 5 bases from V and 8 bases from J, leaving 14 bases between. The CDR3: CASSRDPGDEQFF. CDR3 in DNA: TGTGCCAGCAGTCGGGACCCAGGGGATGAGCAGTTCTTC.

The genes are TRBV10-1 and TRBJ1-4, with TRBD1 as a possible D gene (6 bases). Germline-derived CDR1 and CDR2 are WNHNN and SYGVQD (reference sequence). V was clipped by 7 bases and J by 7 bases, with 13 bases between them. CDR3 length: 13 residues. The CDR3 region is CASKTGRGEKLFF. The CDR3 nucleotides are TGCGCCAGCAAAACAGGGCGCGGTGAAAAACTGTTTTTT.

V gene TRBV2 combines with J gene TRBJ2-2, with D possibly TRBD1 on 6 matching bases. Between the trimmed V and J ends, which lost 5 bases and 7 bases, there was a span of 14 bases. The germline V gene has CDR1 SNHLY and CDR2 FYNNEI. This CDR3 is built from 14 residues. CDR3 sequence: CASSRQGQGGELFF. CDR3 nucleotide sequence: TGTGCCAGCAGTAGGCAGGGGCAGGGCGGGGAGCTGTTTTTT. Using reference TRBV2 and TRBJ2-2 for the parts outside the CDR3, the full variable domain is EPEVTQTPSHQVTQMGQEVILRCVPISNHLYFYWYRQILGQKVEFLVSFYNNEISEKSEIFDDQFSVERPDGSNFTLKIRSTKLEDSAMYFCASSRQGQGGELFFGEGSRLTVL.